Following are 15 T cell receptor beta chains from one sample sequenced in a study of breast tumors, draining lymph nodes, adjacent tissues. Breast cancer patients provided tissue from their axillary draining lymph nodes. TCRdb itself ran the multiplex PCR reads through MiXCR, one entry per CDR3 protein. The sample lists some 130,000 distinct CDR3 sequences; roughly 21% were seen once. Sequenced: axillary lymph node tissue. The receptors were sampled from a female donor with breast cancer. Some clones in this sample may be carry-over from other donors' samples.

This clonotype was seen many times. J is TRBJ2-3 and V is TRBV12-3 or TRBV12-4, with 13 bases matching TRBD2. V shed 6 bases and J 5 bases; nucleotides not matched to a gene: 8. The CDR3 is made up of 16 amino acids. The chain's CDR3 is CASRTGTSGVLDTQYF. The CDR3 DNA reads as TGTGCCAGCAGGACCGGGACTAGCGGGGTATTAGATACGCAGTATTTT.

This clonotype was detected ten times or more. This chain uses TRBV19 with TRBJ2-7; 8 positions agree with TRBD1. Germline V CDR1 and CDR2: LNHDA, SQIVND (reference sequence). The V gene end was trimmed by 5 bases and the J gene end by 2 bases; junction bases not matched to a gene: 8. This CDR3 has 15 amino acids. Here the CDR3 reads CASSVRDRPTYEQYF. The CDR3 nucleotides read TGTGCCAGTAGTGTTCGGGACAGGCCAACCTACGAGCAGTACTTC. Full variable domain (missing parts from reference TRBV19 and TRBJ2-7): DGGITQSPKYLFRKEGQNVTLSCEQNLNHDAMYWYRQDPGQGLRLIYYSQIVNDFQKGDIAEGYSVSREKKESFPLTVTSAQKNPTAFYLCASSVRDRPTYEQYFGPGTRLTVT.

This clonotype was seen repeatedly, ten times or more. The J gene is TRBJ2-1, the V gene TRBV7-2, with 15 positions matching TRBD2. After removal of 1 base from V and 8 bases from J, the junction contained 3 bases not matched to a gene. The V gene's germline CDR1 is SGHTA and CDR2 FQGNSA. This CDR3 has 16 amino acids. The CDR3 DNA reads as TGTGCCAGCAGCTTAGAGGGACTAGCGGGAGGAGATGAGCAGTTCTTC. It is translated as CASSLEGLAGGDEQFF.

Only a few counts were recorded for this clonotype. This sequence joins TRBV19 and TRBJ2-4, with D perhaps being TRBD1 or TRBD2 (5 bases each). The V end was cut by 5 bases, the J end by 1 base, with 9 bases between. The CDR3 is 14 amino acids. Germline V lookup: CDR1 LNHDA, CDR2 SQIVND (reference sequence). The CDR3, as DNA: TGTGCCAGTAGTCTCAGGGAGGCCAAAAACATTCAGTACTTC. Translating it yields CASSLREAKNIQYF.

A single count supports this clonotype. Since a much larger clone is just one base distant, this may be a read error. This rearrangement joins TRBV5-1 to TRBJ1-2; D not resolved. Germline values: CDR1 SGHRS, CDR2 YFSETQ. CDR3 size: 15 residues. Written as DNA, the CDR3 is TGCGCCAGCAGCAAGGACCATGACCAAGGCTATGGCCACACCTTC. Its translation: CASSKDHDQGYGHTF.

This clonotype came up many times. CDR3 in DNA: TGTGCCACCAGCAGAGATCTAGCGGGAGGTAATGAGCAGTTCTTC. This gives the protein CATSRDLAGGNEQFF. The chain links TRBV15 to TRBJ2-1; TRBD2 aligns across 11 bases. The CDR3 has 15 amino acids. Germline loops: CDR1 LNHNV, CDR2 YYDKDF (reference sequence). With 0 bases clipped from V and 7 bases from J, the junction kept 2 bases outside the gene matches.

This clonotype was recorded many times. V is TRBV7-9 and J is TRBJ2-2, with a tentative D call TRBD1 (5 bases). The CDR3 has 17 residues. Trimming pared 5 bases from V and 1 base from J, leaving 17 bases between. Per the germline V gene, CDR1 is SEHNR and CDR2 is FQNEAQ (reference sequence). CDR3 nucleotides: TGTGCCAGCAGCCCCCAGTTCAGGGCCGTGAACACCGGGGAGCTGTTTTTT. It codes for CASSPQFRAVNTGELFF.

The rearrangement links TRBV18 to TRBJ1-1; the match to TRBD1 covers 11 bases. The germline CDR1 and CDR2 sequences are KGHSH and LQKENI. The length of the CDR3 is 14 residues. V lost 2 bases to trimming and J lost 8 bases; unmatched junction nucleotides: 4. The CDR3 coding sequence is TGTGCCAGCTCACCAGGACAGGGGGCGAGGGAAGCTTTCTTT. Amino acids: CASSPGQGAREAFF.

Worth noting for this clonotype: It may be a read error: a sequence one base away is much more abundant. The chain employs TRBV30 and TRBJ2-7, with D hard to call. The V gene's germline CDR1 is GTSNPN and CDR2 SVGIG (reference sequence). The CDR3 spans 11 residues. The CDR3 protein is CAWGVIDEQYF. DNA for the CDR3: TGTGCCTGGGGTGTGATAGACGAGCAGTACTTC.

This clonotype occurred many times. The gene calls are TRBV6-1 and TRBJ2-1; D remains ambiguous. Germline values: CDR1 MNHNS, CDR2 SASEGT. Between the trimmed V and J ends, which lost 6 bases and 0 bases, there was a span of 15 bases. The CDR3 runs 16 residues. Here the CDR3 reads CASRGNRVDSYNEQFF. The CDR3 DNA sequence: TGTGCCAGCAGGGGGAATAGGGTCGACTCCTACAATGAGCAGTTCTTC.

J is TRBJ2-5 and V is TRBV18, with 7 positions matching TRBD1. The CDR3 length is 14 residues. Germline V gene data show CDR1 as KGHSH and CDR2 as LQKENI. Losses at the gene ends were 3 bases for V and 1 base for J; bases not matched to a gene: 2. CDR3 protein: CASSPGQVQETQYF. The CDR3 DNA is TGTGCCAGCTCACCTGGACAGGTCCAAGAGACCCAGTACTTC. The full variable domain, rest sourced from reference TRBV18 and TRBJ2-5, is NAGVMQNPRHLVRRRGQEARLRCSPMKGHSHVYWYRQLPEEGLKFMVYLQKENIIDESGMPKERFSAEFPKEGPSILRIQQVVRGDSAAYFCASSPGQVQETQYFGPGTRLLVL.

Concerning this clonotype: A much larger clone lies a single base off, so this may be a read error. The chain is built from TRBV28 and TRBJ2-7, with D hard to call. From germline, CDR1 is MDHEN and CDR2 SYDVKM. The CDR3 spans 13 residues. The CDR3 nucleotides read TGTGCCGGCAGCCTCAGGAATCCCTACGAGCAGTACTTC. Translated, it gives CAGSLRNPYEQYF. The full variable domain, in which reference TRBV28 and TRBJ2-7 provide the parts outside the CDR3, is DVKVTQSSRYLVKRTGEKVFLECVQDMDHENMFWYRQDPGLGLRLIYFSYDVKMKEKGDIPEGYSVSREKKERFSLILESASTNQTSMYLCAGSLRNPYEQYFGPGTRLTVT.

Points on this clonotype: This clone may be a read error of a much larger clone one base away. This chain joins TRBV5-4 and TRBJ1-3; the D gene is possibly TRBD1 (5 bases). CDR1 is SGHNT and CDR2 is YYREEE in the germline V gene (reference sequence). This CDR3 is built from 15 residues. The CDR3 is CASSETEGAGSTIYF. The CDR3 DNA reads TGTGCCAGCAGCGAAACTGAAGGGGCTGGAAGCACCATATATTTT.

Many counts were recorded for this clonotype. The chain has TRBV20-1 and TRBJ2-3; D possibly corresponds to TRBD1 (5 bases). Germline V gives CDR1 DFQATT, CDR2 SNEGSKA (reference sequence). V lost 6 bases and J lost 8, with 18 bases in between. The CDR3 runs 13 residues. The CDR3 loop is CSALLMTVGTQYF. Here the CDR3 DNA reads TGCAGTGCCCTATTAATGACAGTCGGTACGCAGTATTTT.

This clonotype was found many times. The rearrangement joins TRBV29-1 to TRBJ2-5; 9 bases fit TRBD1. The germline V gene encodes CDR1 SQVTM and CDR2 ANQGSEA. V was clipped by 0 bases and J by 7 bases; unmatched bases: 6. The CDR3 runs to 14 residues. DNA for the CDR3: TGCAGCGTTGAAGAGGGACAGGGTTTGCGGACCCAGTACTTC. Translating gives CSVEEGQGLRTQYF.